The 6 T cell receptor beta chains reported below all come from one sample, sequenced in a study of response to subunit inactivated influenza vaccine. TCRdb independently ran MiXCR on the RT-PCR reads; one entry per CDR3 protein. Here the sample spans about 650,000 distinct CDR3 sequences, about 15% being singletons. Material: PBMCs from blood, obtained about 12 days after vaccination. All receptors derive from a man aged 50-60 years who received an inactivated influenza vaccine.

The chain combines TRBV19 with TRBJ2-1; the match to TRBD2 covers 7 bases. The CDR3 is 14 amino acids. Germline V gene data show CDR1 as LNHDA and CDR2 as SQIVND (reference sequence). V shed 7 bases, J shed 9 bases, and the junction held 12 bases outside the gene matches. As DNA, the CDR3 is TGTGCCAGTATTAGGTCTAGCGGAGGTCTTGAGCAGTTCTTC. Translating it yields CASIRSSGGLEQFF.

This sequence joins TRBV7-9 and TRBJ2-1, with D perhaps TRBD1 or TRBD2 (5 bases each). The CDR3 has 14 amino acids. From germline, CDR1 is SEHNR and CDR2 FQNEAQ (reference sequence). V lost 10 bases and J 9 bases, leaving 22 bases between the germline ends. CDR3 bases: TGTGCCACCGTCGGGGCTGGGATAGCTGGTGAGCAGTTCTTC. It codes for CATVGAGIAGEQFF. The full variable domain, with the rest looked up from reference TRBV7-9 and TRBJ2-1, is DTGVSQNPRHKITKRGQNVTFRCDPISEHNRLYWYRQTLGQGPEFLTYFQNEAQLEKSRLLSDRFSAERPKGSFSTLEIQRTEQGDSAMYLCATVGAGIAGEQFFGPGTRLTVL.

This clonotype was found a few times. This rearrangement joins TRBV5-1 to TRBJ2-1; D may be TRBD1 (5 bases). The ends were cut back, 5 bases at V and 10 bases at J, with 19 bases in the middle. The germline gives CDR1 SGHRS, CDR2 YFSETQ. The CDR3 covers 14 residues. The CDR3 region is CASRWAYRPGEQFF. CDR3 in DNA: TGCGCCAGCAGGTGGGCGTACAGGCCGGGCGAGCAGTTCTTC. The full variable domain, rest sourced from reference TRBV5-1 and TRBJ2-1, is KAGVTQTPRYLIKTRGQQVTLSCSPISGHRSVSWYQQTPGQGLQFLFEYFSETQRNKGNFPGRFSGRQFSNSRSEMNVSTLELGDSALYLCASRWAYRPGEQFFGPGTRLTVL.

This chain links TRBV10-3 with TRBJ1-4, with D tentatively TRBD1 (5 bases). The CDR3 runs 15 residues. Germline values: CDR1 ENHRY, CDR2 SYGVKD. V lost 5 bases and J lost 0, with 10 bases in between. The CDR3 loop is CAISPGPTTNEKLFF. The DNA for the CDR3 is TGTGCCATCAGTCCGGGACCTACAACTAATGAAAAACTGTTTTTT.

Only a few counts were recorded for this clonotype. The chain employs TRBV10-2 and TRBJ2-7; 8 positions match TRBD2. Per the germline V gene, CDR1 is WSHSY and CDR2 is SAAADI. V trimming: 6 bases; J trimming: 4 bases; junction bases outside the gene matches: 11. The CDR3 runs 15 residues. The chain's CDR3 is CASRSRGGVLYEQYF. DNA for the CDR3: TGCGCCAGCAGGTCCCGGGGGGGCGTATTGTACGAGCAGTACTTC.

This clonotype was counted a few times. This chain links TRBV2 with TRBJ2-1; D call uncertain. Trimming cost V 2 bases and J 4 bases, with 15 bases left between them. The CDR3 loop spans 16 amino acids. Germline lookup yields CDR1 SNHLY and CDR2 FYNNEI. CDR3 amino acids: CASSEPLLDVYNEQFF. As DNA, the CDR3 is TGTGCCAGCAGTGAACCACTTCTTGACGTATACAATGAGCAGTTCTTC.